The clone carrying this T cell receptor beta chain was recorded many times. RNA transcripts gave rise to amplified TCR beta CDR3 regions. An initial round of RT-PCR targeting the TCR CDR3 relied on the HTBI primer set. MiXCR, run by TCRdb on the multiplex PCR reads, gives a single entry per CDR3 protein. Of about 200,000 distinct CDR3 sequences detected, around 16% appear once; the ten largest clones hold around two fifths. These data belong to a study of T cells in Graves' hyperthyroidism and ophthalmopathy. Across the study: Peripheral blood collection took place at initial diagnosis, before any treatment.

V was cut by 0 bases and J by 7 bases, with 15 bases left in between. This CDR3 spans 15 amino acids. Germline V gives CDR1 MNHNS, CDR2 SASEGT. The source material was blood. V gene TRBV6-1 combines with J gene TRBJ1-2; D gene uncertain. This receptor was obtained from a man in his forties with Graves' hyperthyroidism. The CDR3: CASSEANPIRGGYTF. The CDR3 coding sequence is TGTGCCAGCAGTGAAGCAAACCCGATACGGGGTGGCTACACCTTC.